What follows are 12 T cell receptor beta chains derived from one specimen sequenced in a study of T cell responses to AZD1222 COVID-19 vaccine (dated by TCRdb to the early 2020s). Per the publication, the time point label means: baseline before first vaccination. Receptor amplification or capture employed the immunoSEQ multiplex PCR assay. TCRdb took over this immuneACCESS table, retaining in-frame rearrangements with V and J assigned. Such tables are incomplete; in checked studies, under half of the missing clones stem from an unresolved V gene, and the remainder is unexplained. This sample has some 200,000 clones in its table, and roughly 91% of those were observed once. The ten largest clonotypes hold 0.95% to 1% of the sample. This specimen was peripheral blood, taken on day 0 of AZD1222 vaccination. These receptors all stem from an adult in good health.

DNA of the CDR3: TGCACCAGCAGCTTAGCGGGGAGCTCCTACAATGAGCAGTTCTTC. This translates into CTSSLAGSSYNEQFF. The chain links TRBV1 to TRBJ2-1; the table's TRBD2 call for D was not verified on the DNA. TRBV1 is labeled a pseudogene. This CDR3 spans 15 amino acids.

This chain links TRBV9 with TRBJ2-2, with 7 bases identical to TRBD2. The CDR3 contains 14 residues. The V gene end was trimmed by 3 bases and the J gene end by 6 bases; junction bases not matched to a gene: 5. Germline lookup yields CDR1 SGDLS and CDR2 YYNGEE. The CDR3 sequence: CASSARTSAGELFF. The CDR3, as DNA: TGTGCCAGCAGCGCCAGGACTAGTGCCGGGGAGCTGTTTTTT.

V usage is TRBV4-3 and J usage is TRBJ2-5; 9 bases agree with TRBD2. The CDR3 length is 16 residues. The V gene end was trimmed by 0 bases and the J gene end by 4 bases; junction bases not matched to a gene: 6. Per the germline V gene, CDR1 is LGHNA and CDR2 is YSLEER. The CDR3 region has the DNA TGCGCCAGCAGCCAAGATCTGGGACTAGCAACAGAGACCCAGTACTTC. This gives the protein CASSQDLGLATETQYF.

There are a few counts of this clone. This rearrangement joins TRBV7-3 to TRBJ2-2, with unresolved D. The germline CDR1 and CDR2 sequences are SGHTA and FQGTGA. The germline V and J ends were trimmed by 5 bases and 0 bases, with 16 bases remaining between them. The CDR3 covers 17 residues. Here the CDR3 reads CASSPLARFPNTGELFF. The CDR3 nucleotides are TGTGCCAGCAGCCCACTGGCCCGTTTCCCGAACACCGGGGAGCTGTTTTTT.

The rearrangement uses TRBV27 and TRBJ2-7; perhaps TRBD2 as D (6 bases). The V end lost 6 bases, the J end lost 4 bases, and 16 bases lay between the germline ends. CDR3 length equals 14 residues. Germline CDR1 and CDR2: MNHEY and SMNVEV (reference sequence). The CDR3 spells CASSTGGARYEQYF. CDR3 coding DNA: TGTGCCAGCAGCACAGGAGGGGCCCGGTACGAGCAGTACTTC.

This clone was seen just once. The J gene is TRBJ2-7, the V gene TRBV27; D is tentatively TRBD1 or TRBD2 (5 bases each). Germline assignment: CDR1 MNHEY and CDR2 SMNVEV (reference sequence). There are 14 residues in the CDR3. V was shortened by 1 base and J by 6 bases, with 13 bases between the two germline ends. CDR3 sequence (DNA): TGTGCCAGCAGTTTATATCCCGGGGCAGCCGAGCAGTACTTC. Protein: CASSLYPGAAEQYF.

This clone was seen just once. V is TRBV25-1 and J is TRBJ2-7; D is perhaps TRBD1 (6 bases). V lost 2 bases to trimming and J lost 4 bases, with 15 bases between them. CDR1 and CDR2 from the germline V gene are MGHDK and SYGVNS. This CDR3 has 15 amino acids. CDR3 residues: CASSERGTQGYEQYF. CDR3 sequence (DNA): TGTGCCAGCAGTGAAAGGGGGACACAGGGTTACGAGCAGTACTTC.

This rearrangement joins TRBV6-4 to TRBJ1-2; D possibly corresponds to TRBD1 (6 bases). The CDR3 runs to 17 residues. The V gene lost 0 bases and the J gene lost 2 bases, with 16 bases spanning the gap. The V gene's germline CDR1 is MRHNA and CDR2 SNTAGT. CDR3 region: CASSDSTRTALNYGYTF. The CDR3 DNA reads as TGTGCCAGCAGTGACTCTACGCGGACAGCCCTGAACTATGGCTACACCTTC.

The rearrangement joins TRBV7-8 to TRBJ1-1; D ambiguous. With 3 bases removed from V and 0 bases from J, the gap between germline ends came to 5 bases. From germline, CDR1 is SGHVS and CDR2 FQNEAQ. The CDR3 loop spans 13 amino acids. For the CDR3, the DNA is TGTGCCAGCAGCTTCCGAATGAACACTGAAGCTTTCTTT. It encodes CASSFRMNTEAFF.

The chain links TRBV28 to TRBJ2-7; D is possibly TRBD1 or TRBD2 (6 bases each). Germline values: CDR1 MDHEN, CDR2 SYDVKM. V dropped 6 bases and J dropped 0 bases, with 18 bases sitting between them. The CDR3 contains 16 residues. DNA of the CDR3: TGTGCCAGCAGCCCCCTGGGGGGACAACGCTCCTACGAGCAGTACTTC. Its protein is CASSPLGGQRSYEQYF.

The V gene is TRBV5-4, the J gene TRBJ2-4; TRBD1 matches 12 bases. There are 18 residues in the CDR3. J lost 0 bases, V lost 4 bases, and 8 bases had no gene match. Germline assignment: CDR1 SGHNT and CDR2 YYREEE (reference sequence). CDR3 sequence (DNA): TGTGCCAGCAGCCCGCCCGGGACAGGGGGCTTAGCCAAAAACATTCAGTACTTC. Protein sequence: CASSPPGTGGLAKNIQYF. The full variable domain, with the rest looked up from reference TRBV5-4 and TRBJ2-4, is ETGVTQSPTHLIKTRGQQVTLRCSSQSGHNTVSWYQQALGQGPQFIFQYYREEENGRGNFPPRFSGLQFPNYSSELNVNALELDDSALYLCASSPPGTGGLAKNIQYFGAGTRLSVL.

V and J are TRBV5-1 and TRBJ1-2; 8 bases match TRBD1. The CDR3 sequence is 15 residues long. Germline CDR1 SGHRS, CDR2 YFSETQ. Trimming at V came to 0 bases and at J to 7 bases, leaving 8 bases not matched to a gene. The DNA of the CDR3 is TGCGCCAGCAGCTTGGTGTCAGGGGGCTCCCGTGGCTACACCTTC. This sequence encodes CASSLVSGGSRGYTF.